The T cell receptor (beta chain) described here comes from a study of neoadjuvant anti-PD-1 for oral cavity cancer (dated by TCRdb to the early 2020s). With respect to the entire study: Before undergoing curative-intent surgical resection, most patients got three to four biweekly nivolumab doses at 3 mg/kg. Responders were defined as patients with complete response, partial response or stable disease by RECIST 1.1; non-responders were defined as patients with progression. Patients without progression received a fourth nivolumab dose around day 43 and underwent definitive surgical resection on days 50-56. The parent correlative cohort had 12 patients and a response rate of 33%. Beyond this particular receptor, the publication reports: Higher pretreatment blood Treg/Th17 ratios correlated with higher pretreatment blood TCRbeta clonality and lower post-treatment tumor TCRbeta clonality. Only a few patients per response group were included in the TCR analyses, and larger cohorts for validation were called for by the authors. Within PBMCs, T cell clonality (Gini index) was significantly higher in non-responders than responders after neoadjuvant nivolumab.

V was cut back by 2 bases and J by 5 bases, leaving a gap of 9 bases between them. The CDR3 numbers 13 residues from cysteine through phenylalanine. The read is trimmed to its CDR3 DNA, 39 bases read in frame from base 1. For CDR1 and CDR2, the germline V gene lists WSHSY and SAAADI. The meaning of the sample's time point label: after neoadjuvant nivolumab, at surgical resection. The patients had newly diagnosed stage II-IVA oral cavity squamous cell carcinoma and had not received any prior systemic or radiation treatment. Everyone in the cohort had locally advanced, HPV-negative oral cavity squamous cell carcinoma. Peripheral blood mononuclear cells were analyzed directly and were not maintained or expanded in culture. Samples came from a longitudinal correlative study of a single-arm phase II trial of neoadjuvant nivolumab in oral cavity squamous cell carcinoma. Subject-matched pre- and post-treatment PBMCs and tumors from three responders and three non-responders underwent genomic DNA-based TCRbeta sequencing. Peripheral blood mononuclear cells were collected once before nivolumab treatment and again after treatment, at the time of surgery. The Maxwell RSC DNA from Cells kit was used to extract genomic DNA from PBMCs.

Of note for this clone: The antigen it recognizes is unknown. It has no much larger one-base neighbor in the sample; base qualities were not kept.

For deep sequencing of PBMC libraries, mostly 450 to 500 ng of input genomic DNA was used, and six replicates were run per sample. The immunoSEQ hsTCRbeta kit was used to prepare TCRbeta libraries, following the manufacturer's instructions. The completed libraries were mixed into a single pool at 3 nM, then sequenced with an Illumina NovaSeq 6000 S4 flow cell. Per the authors' processing: The immunoSEQ Analyzer was used for raw data preprocessing and quality control. The analysis was restricted to productive rearrangements, with each unique CDR3 amino acid sequence defining a clonotype. Using the R package tcR, the researchers computed the Gini-Simpson index as their estimate of repertoire clonality. Gini indices were compared with Student's t test, and associations with tumor size change were assessed by Pearson correlation. Drawn from immuneACCESS, this table holds only the in-frame rearrangements with V and J called that TCRdb kept. Clones are partly lost; checked studies trace under half to an unresolved V gene and leave the rest unexplained. The DNA was the basis for D and trimming; V, J and clone size are from that table. The sample records tens of thousands of clones, approximately 80% of which are singletons. The top ten clones comprise roughly 5% of the sample.

The rearrangement combines TRBV10-2 with TRBJ1-2; the D gene is perhaps TRBD1, from 6 matching bases. The source of this sequence is a person aged 35-80 years with oral cavity squamous cell carcinoma. The specimen was PBMCs, collected after nivolumab (anti-PD-1) treatment. The nucleotide sequence reads TGCGCCAGCAGTGAGGAGACAGGTTATGGCTACACCTTC. It translates as CASSEETGYGYTF.